This TCR beta chain was captured by sequencing in a study of T cell responses to AZD1222 COVID-19 vaccine. Overall study results and limits: Baseline testing showed seropositivity in only five to seven AZD1222 recipients. Rises in breadth and depth of Spike-specific TCRs came after two AZD1222 doses. Epitopes outside B.1.351 and B.1.1.7 mutated regions reportedly drew nearly half of spike TCRs. Donors skewed white British and female; clonal diversity was possibly underestimated.

This table comes from immunoSEQ multiplex PCR, and its TCRdb copy is limited to in-frame clones, with some not included. The table shows some 160,000 clones, with around nine tenths occurring only once. As concerns this clone: What it binds is unknown.

Germline CDR1 and CDR2: MNHEY and SVGEGT. This CDR3 is built from 14 residues. V lost 0 bases, J lost 5 bases, and 5 bases lay in between. The clonotype comes from an adult who received the AZD1222 COVID-19 vaccine. J is TRBJ1-6 and V is TRBV6-2 or TRBV6-3; D is unclear. Source: peripheral blood, taken 28 days after the second AZD1222 dose. The CDR3 nucleotides read TGTGCCAGCAGTTACTCAAGGGATAATTCACCCCTCCACTTT. Its protein product is CASSYSRDNSPLHF.